This is a list of T cell receptor beta chains from one sample in a study of OX40 agonist ivuxolimab in advanced cancers. Generated by immunoSEQ multiplex PCR, the TCRdb table keeps only in-frame clones and is missing some. This table has under 70,000 clones, 85% appearing once. The starting material was CD4+ or CD8+ T cells sorted from blood, obtained in a trial of the OX40 agonist ivuxolimab. The receptors derive from an adult with an advanced solid tumor such as melanoma, head and neck, liver or kidney cancer. The CDR3 runs from the conserved cysteine through the conserved F or W. Fields, in order: clone size, D gene, V gene, CDR3 length, J gene, CDR3 DNA, CDR3 protein. A D gene is named only where the DNA matches it firmly. Expanded clones are given a class, and other clones once, few, many or no size at all.

NA,TRBD1,TRBV19,15,TRBJ1-5,TGTGCCAGCAGTGCAGGGGGAGATAGCAATCAGCCCCAGCATTTT,CASSAGGDSNQPQHF
NA,TRBD2,TRBV5-1,15,TRBJ2-2,TGCGCCAGCAGCTTGGGCGGGGGTCCCACCGGGGAGCTGTTTTTT,CASSLGGGPTGELFF
NA,NA,TRBV7-3,14,TRBJ2-2,TGTGCCAGCAGCTCCACTCTTAGCACCGGGGAGCTGTTTTTT,CASSSTLSTGELFF
few,NA,TRBV2,12,TRBJ2-7,TGTGCCAGCATGGGGGAGCCCTACGAGCAGTACTTC,CASMGEPYEQYF
NA,TRBD2,TRBV5-1,20,TRBJ2-3,TGCGCCAGCAGCTCCGGACTAGCGGGGGGCTTCTTCTCTAGCACAGATACGCAGTATTTT,CASSSGLAGGFFSSTDTQYF
NA,NA,TRBV5-1,14,TRBJ2-2,TGCGCCAGCAGCCCCGGACTTAACACCGGGGAGCTGTTTTTT,CASSPGLNTGELFF
NA,TRBD2,TRBV28,15,TRBJ2-7,TGTGCCAGCAGCTACCAGAGGCTAGCGGGAGCCGAGCAGTACTTC,CASSYQRLAGAEQYF
few,TRBD1,TRBV29-1,13,TRBJ1-1,TGCAGCGGACAGGGGGGTTTCAACACTGAAGCTTTCTTT,CSGQGGFNTEAFF
NA,NA,TRBV7-2,14,TRBJ1-5,TGTGCCAGCAGCTTATTGGGGGCGGACCAGCCCCAGCATTTT,CASSLLGADQPQHF
once,TRBD2,TRBV11-3,15,TRBJ2-1,TGTGCCAGCAGCTCTAGGACTAGCGGAGACGATGAGCAGTTCTTC,CASSSRTSGDDEQFF
few,NA,TRBV7-9,15,TRBJ1-1,TGTGCCAGCAGCTTAGCGCTAGGCAAGTGGGGTGAAGCTTTCTTT,CASSLALGKWGEAFF
NA,NA,TRBV5-1,15,TRBJ2-7,TGCGCCAGCAGCCCGCTGACAGATCTCACCTACGAGCAGTACTTC,CASSPLTDLTYEQYF
NA,TRBD1,TRBV5-6,14,TRBJ1-1,TGTGCCAGCAGCGGGACAGGGGTGGGCACTGAAGCTTTCTTT,CASSGTGVGTEAFF
NA,NA,TRBV18,13,TRBJ2-7,TGTGCCAGCTCGTCAGACCCCAGCTACGAGCAGTACTTC,CASSSDPSYEQYF
NA,TRBD2,TRBV9,17,TRBJ2-2,TGTGCCAGCAAGATGGGCGGGAGGGCCCTCGACACCGGGGAGCTGTTTTTT,CASKMGGRALDTGELFF
NA,NA,TRBV25-1,15,TRBJ1-2,TGTGCCAGCAGTGCCCGGGACATCGGCAACTATGGCTACACCTTC,CASSARDIGNYGYTF
NA,NA,TRBV5-8,13,TRBJ1-6,TGTGCCAGCAGCCTAATTGCGGAGGCACCCCTCCACTTT,CASSLIAEAPLHF
few,NA,TRBV7-3,14,TRBJ2-3,TGTGCCAGCAGCGACTCAAAGCTCACAGATACGCAGTATTTT,CASSDSKLTDTQYF
NA,NA,TRBV29-1,13,TRBJ1-4,TGCAGCGTGGGCAGGAGGTTGGGAGAAAAACTGTTTTTT,CSVGRRLGEKLFF
NA,NA,TRBV29-1,13,TRBJ2-5,TGCAGCGTTGAAGTCGGTAGAAAAGAGACCCAGTACTTC,CSVEVGRKETQYF
NA,NA,TRBV28,16,TRBJ1-6,TGTGCCAGCAGTTTCGTTCCGGGGGGAAATAATTCACCCCTCCACTTT,CASSFVPGGNNSPLHF
NA,TRBD2,TRBV30,16,TRBJ2-7,TGTGCCTGGAGTGTACGGGCTAGCGGTAGCTCCTACGAGCAGTACTTC,CAWSVRASGSSYEQYF
few,NA,TRBV5-1,15,TRBJ2-1,TGCGCCAGCAGCTTGGGGGCGGGGGCGGACAATGAGCAGTTCTTC,CASSLGAGADNEQFF
NA,NA,TRBV9,16,TRBJ2-2,TGTGCCAGCAGCGTAGAGGCTGGGGGGCCCACCGGGGAGCTGTTTTTT,CASSVEAGGPTGELFF
once,TRBD2,TRBV9,17,TRBJ2-7,TGTGCCAGCAGCGTAGGTGGTAGCGGGGGGTTAGCCTACGAGCAGTACTTC,CASSVGGSGGLAYEQYF
NA,NA,TRBV5-1,13,TRBJ1-1,TGCGCCAGCAGCTTGGCCGAATACACTGAAGCTTTCTTT,CASSLAEYTEAFF
NA,NA,TRBV6-6,12,TRBJ1-1,TGTGCCAGCAGTATTCAACAAACTGAAGCTTTCTTT,CASSIQQTEAFF
NA,NA,TRBV15,15,TRBJ2-5,TGTGCCACCAGCAGAGACACGGGTGGGTGGGAGACCCAGTACTTC,CATSRDTGGWETQYF
NA,NA,TRBV6-5,12,TRBJ2-1,TGTGCCAGCAGTCCCCAGGGCGGCGAGCCGTTCTTC,CASSPQGGEPFF
few,TRBD2,TRBV7-6,14,TRBJ2-1,TGTGCCAGCAGCTTTACTAGCGGGTACAATGAGCAGTTCTTC,CASSFTSGYNEQFF
NA,NA,TRBV6-5,13,TRBJ2-2,TGTGCCAGCACCTTGGAGAACACCGGGGAGCTGTTTTTT,CASTLENTGELFF
NA,NA,TRBV7-8,19,TRBJ1-5,TGTGCCAGCAGCCCCTCGGCAGGGGCCGCGGCGGGTAGCAATCAGCCCCAGCATTTT,CASSPSAGAAAGSNQPQHF
NA,NA,TRBV11-2,12,TRBJ2-5,TGTGCCAGCAGCTTAGGATGGGAGACCCAGTACTTC,CASSLGWETQYF
NA,TRBD2,TRBV11-3,16,TRBJ2-1,TGTGCCAGCAGCTCGCCCCTAGCGGGGGTGTCCAATGAGCAGTTCTTC,CASSSPLAGVSNEQFF
NA,NA,TRBV30,12,TRBJ1-3,TGTGCCTGGAGTCTCTCTGGAAACACCATATATTTT,CAWSLSGNTIYF